This T cell receptor (beta chain) was captured by sequencing in a study of STAT5B mutations in CD4+ large granular lymphocyte leukemia (dated by TCRdb to between 2021 and 2024). Study-wide context: Among healthy controls, the CDR3 'QG' motif was associated with a particular HLA allele. The TCRbeta repertoires of CD4+ T-cell large granular lymphocyte leukemia patients were compared with the TCRbeta repertoires of healthy blood donors. Flow cytometry on FACSCanto II or FACSVerse confirmed that purified fractions exceeded 95% purity among lymphocytes. The paper's findings and limits, for the study overall: Compared with healthy CD4+ repertoires, CD4-sorted patient repertoires appeared more clonal, and this difference remained even after the putative leukemic clones were removed. The data were not HLA-matched, and the higher clonality in CD4+ T-LGLL than in CD8+ T-LGLL could be due to the relatively small sample size. Main leukemic clonotypes were private to each patient, although under 30% appeared at low frequency in other patients' non-leukemic repertoires. TRBV06-family usage was enriched among the top patient clones (8/27) compared with healthy controls (2/35).

The immunoSEQ assay at survey resolution was used to sequence TCRbeta rearrangements from genomic DNA. The study's processing was this. A lowest detectable productive clonotype frequency of 2.59 x 10-5 was observed in the TCR sequencing data. Analyses included only productive TCRbeta rearrangements, meaning complete and in-frame sequences. Simpson clonality, calculated in the immunoSEQ Analyzer version 3.0, was used as the measure of sample clonality. Based on frequency, clones were grouped as very rare, small, medium, large (1-20%) or hyperexpanded (>20%). OLGA 1.2.3 estimated generation probabilities, VDJtools produced V-gene circos plots, VDJdb was queried for specificities, and GLIPH identified CDR3 motifs. TCRdb limited this immuneACCESS table to in-frame rearrangements with V and J called. A share of clones is missing; checked studies link under half to unresolved V genes, and the rest is unexplained. V, J and clone size are those of that table, while D and trimming were read from the DNA. The sample table shows approximately 31,000 clones, and 72% are seen once. 1.5% to 2% of the sample belongs to the ten largest clones.

Buffy coats from 37 blood donors, supplied by the Finnish Red Cross blood service, were used as healthy controls. All TCR-sequenced material derived from peripheral blood: patient blood samples and healthy donor buffy coats. Peripheral blood mononuclear cells were isolated by Ficoll-Hypaque gradient centrifugation. CD4+ cells were magnetically purified from the buffy coats of healthy controls. The Gentra Puregene Cell and Tissue kit was used to extract genomic DNA, and a Qubit 2.0 fluorometer was used to measure the amount of genomic DNA. CDR1 and CDR2 are drawn from the germline V gene: SGHTA, FQGTGA. The CDR3, cysteine through phenylalanine, is 13 amino acids long. CDR3 DNA is the only sequence kept; it has 39 bases, read in frame from the first base. The V end loses 4 bases and the J end loses 3 bases, and a stretch of 9 bases separates them. As regards this clone: The antigen it binds to is not known. The record has no base qualities; no much larger clone is one base away.

The chain is made from TRBV7-3 and TRBJ1-1; too little of a D gene remains to name it. The sample was CD4+ T cells from blood buffy coats. The clonotype originates from a human donor in good health. The CDR3 reads as follows: CASSYTADTEAFF. The nucleotide sequence is given as TGTGCCAGCAGCTACACGGCGGACACTGAAGCTTTCTTT.